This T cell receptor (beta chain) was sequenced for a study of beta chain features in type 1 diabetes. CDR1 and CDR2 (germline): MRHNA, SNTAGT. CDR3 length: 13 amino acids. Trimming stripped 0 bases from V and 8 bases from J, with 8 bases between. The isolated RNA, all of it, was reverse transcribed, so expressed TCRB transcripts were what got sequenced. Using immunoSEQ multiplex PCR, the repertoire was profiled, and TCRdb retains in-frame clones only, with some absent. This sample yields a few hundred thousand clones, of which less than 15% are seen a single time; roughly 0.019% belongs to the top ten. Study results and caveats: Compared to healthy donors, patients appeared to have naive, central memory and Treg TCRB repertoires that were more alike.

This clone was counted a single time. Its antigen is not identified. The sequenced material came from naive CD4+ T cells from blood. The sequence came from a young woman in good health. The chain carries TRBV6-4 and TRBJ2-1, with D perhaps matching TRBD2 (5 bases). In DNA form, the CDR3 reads TGTGCCAGCAGTGACTCGATGGGAGATGAGCAGTTCTTC. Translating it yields CASSDSMGDEQFF.